This T cell receptor (beta chain) was found in a study of lymphopenia after photon versus proton radiotherapy. Study observations and caveats: In patients who died, overall survival fell as post-nadir TCR diversity dropped more. Oligoclonal CD8+ Temra expansion after nadir drove photon patients' diversity drop.

Clones were read by immunoSEQ multiplex PCR, and TCRdb kept only the in-frame ones, dropping some. The sample has about 160,000 clones, around 85% seen once. CDR3 size: 16 residues. Germline-derived CDR1 and CDR2 are MRHNA and SNTAGT. The trim removed 4 bases at V and 0 bases at J, leaving 7 bases unmatched. As concerns this clone: Its specificity is not known.

The chain employs TRBV6-4 and TRBJ2-3; 7 bases agree with TRBD2. The sequences come from peripheral blood, collected from a patient treated with photon-based radiotherapy. This clonotype originated in a middle-aged man with gastric cancer. The CDR3, as DNA: TGTGCCAGCAGTGTTACGGGAGGAGTAAGCACAGATACGCAGTATTTT. Translation gives CASSVTGGVSTDTQYF.